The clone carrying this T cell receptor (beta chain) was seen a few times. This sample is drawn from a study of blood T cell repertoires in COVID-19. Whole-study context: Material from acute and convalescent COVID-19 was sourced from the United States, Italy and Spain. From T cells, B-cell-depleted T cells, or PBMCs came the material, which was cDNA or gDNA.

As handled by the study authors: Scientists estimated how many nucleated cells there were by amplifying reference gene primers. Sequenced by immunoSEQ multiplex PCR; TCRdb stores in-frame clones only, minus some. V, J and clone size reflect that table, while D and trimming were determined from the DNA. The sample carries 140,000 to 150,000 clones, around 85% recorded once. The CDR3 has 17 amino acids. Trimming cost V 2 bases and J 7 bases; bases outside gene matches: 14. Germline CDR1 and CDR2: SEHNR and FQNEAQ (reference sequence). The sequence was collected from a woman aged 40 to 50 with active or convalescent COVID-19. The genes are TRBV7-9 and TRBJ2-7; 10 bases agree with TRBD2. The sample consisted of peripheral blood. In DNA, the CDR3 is TGTGCCAGCAGCTTAACGTATCAGCGGGAGGGTTACGTAGAGCAGTACTTC. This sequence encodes CASSLTYQREGYVEQYF.